The 17 T cell receptor beta chains below all came from one sample that was sequenced in a study of OX40 agonist ivuxolimab in advanced cancers. TCRdb's table, derived via immunoSEQ multiplex PCR, lists solely in-frame clones and lacks some. Among some 150,000 clones, 90% to 95% were seen once, and the ten largest hold roughly 1%. The sample here was CD4+ or CD8+ T cells sorted from blood, taken in a trial of the OX40 agonist ivuxolimab. The receptors derive from an adult with an advanced solid tumor such as melanoma, head and neck, liver or kidney cancer.

The chain couples TRBV6-6 to TRBJ2-2, with D possibly being TRBD2 (5 bases). The CDR3 is made up of 15 amino acids. CDR1 and CDR2 from the germline V gene are MNHNY and SVGAGI (reference sequence). V lost 2 bases to trimming and J lost 2 bases, with 9 bases between them. The CDR3 reads CASSYGGSNTGELFF. The CDR3 DNA is TGTGCCAGCAGTTACGGCGGGTCAAACACCGGGGAGCTGTTTTTT.

The V gene is TRBV27, the J gene TRBJ2-1; weak D call: TRBD2 (8 bases). The germline CDR1 and CDR2 sequences are MNHEY and SMNVEV (reference sequence). V was shortened by 3 bases and J by 6 bases, with 18 bases between the two germline ends. The CDR3 spans 16 residues. In DNA form, the CDR3 reads TGTGCCAGCAGTTTTCCCGGGAGGGGGCCTGGCAATGAGCAGTTCTTC. Amino acid sequence: CASSFPGRGPGNEQFF.

The rearrangement joins TRBV7-9 to TRBJ2-1, with 7 nucleotides matching TRBD2. Germline-derived CDR1 and CDR2 are SEHNR and FQNEAQ (reference sequence). Trimming cost V 0 bases and J 5 bases; bases outside gene matches: 1. The CDR3 spans 14 residues. This chain's CDR3 is CASSLAGGNNEQFF. In DNA, the CDR3 is TGTGCCAGCAGCTTAGCGGGAGGGAACAATGAGCAGTTCTTC.

The CDR3 protein is CASSYHLAGTYEQYF. As DNA, the CDR3 is TGTGCCAGCAGTTACCACTTAGCGGGCACCTACGAGCAGTACTTC. The rearrangement links TRBV6-6 to TRBJ2-7; 7 bases are a match to TRBD2. The J segment lost 2 bases and the V segment lost 2 bases, leaving 6 bases of the junction unmatched. Germline assignment: CDR1 MNHNY and CDR2 SVGAGI (reference sequence). The CDR3 consists of 15 residues.

The chain carries TRBV5-1 and TRBJ2-1; D perhaps matches TRBD2 (5 bases). The CDR3 is 14 residues long. Germline CDR1 SGHRS, CDR2 YFSETQ. V lost 1 base and J 7 bases, leaving 12 bases between the germline ends. CDR3 in amino acids: CASSLLPRGNEQFF. The CDR3 bases are TGCGCCAGCAGCTTGCTCCCGCGCGGGAATGAGCAGTTCTTC.

The V and J genes are TRBV27 and TRBJ2-5; the match to TRBD2 covers 14 bases. This CDR3 spans 20 amino acids. Germline-derived CDR1 and CDR2 are MNHEY and SMNVEV (reference sequence). V dropped 0 bases and J dropped 1; count of bases not matched to a gene: 10. The CDR3 sequence: CASSLSFGTSGRQFQETQYF. CDR3 in DNA: TGTGCCAGCAGTTTATCGTTCGGGACTAGCGGGAGACAATTCCAAGAGACCCAGTACTTC.

V and J are TRBV6-6 and TRBJ2-3; D perhaps matches TRBD2 (5 bases). Germline V gene sequence: CDR1 MNHNY, CDR2 SVGAGI (reference sequence). The CDR3 is made up of 14 amino acids. V dropped 1 base and J dropped 1 base, with 6 bases sitting between them. CDR3 amino acids: CASSYYSGTDTQYF. DNA for the CDR3: TGTGCCAGCAGTTACTATAGCGGCACAGATACGCAGTATTTT.

The chain carries TRBV18 and TRBJ2-6; D ambiguous. CDR1 and CDR2 from the germline V gene are KGHSH and LQKENI. The CDR3 length is 16 residues. V lost 3 bases and J lost 0, with 9 bases in between. CDR3 region: CASSPDLLSGANVLTF. In DNA form, the CDR3 reads TGTGCCAGCTCACCGGACCTCCTCTCTGGGGCCAACGTCCTGACTTTC.

The chain has TRBV5-1 and TRBJ2-7; 9 nucleotides line up with TRBD2. Germline V gene data show CDR1 as SGHRS and CDR2 as YFSETQ. The V segment lost 0 bases and the J segment 0 bases; nucleotides outside the gene matches: 10. CDR3 size: 18 residues. The CDR3 coding sequence is TGCGCCAGCAGCTTGGGGGACAGCCGACTAGCGGACTCCTACGAGCAGTACTTC. Amino acids: CASSLGDSRLADSYEQYF.

This chain links TRBV7-2 with TRBJ1-6; D remains unclear. Germline-derived CDR1 and CDR2 are SGHTA and FQGNSA. The CDR3 is 13 amino acids. Deletions cut 5 bases from V and 10 bases from J, with 12 bases between. Here the CDR3 DNA reads TGTGCCAGCAGCCCCGGGCCCCAATCACCCCTCCACTTT. Its translation is CASSPGPQSPLHF.

This clone was counted a single time. The junction and the germline gene differ at one end; a read error may be behind it. The rearrangement uses TRBV6-1 and TRBJ2-5; 10 nucleotides align to TRBD2. CDR1 is MNHNS, CDR2 SASEGT, per germline. The CDR3 contains 16 residues. The CDR3 loop reads CASSDLSGGGLPGTDF. DNA for the CDR3: TGTGCCAGCAGTGATTTGAGCGGGGGGGGACTCCCAGGTACCGACTTC.

This chain connects TRBV18 to TRBJ2-2; possibly TRBD2 for D (5 bases). V was clipped by 6 bases and J by 6 bases, with 17 bases between them. The CDR3 is 15 amino acids. The germline V gene encodes CDR1 KGHSH and CDR2 LQKENI. CDR3 DNA: TGTGCCAGCTCCCCCAGTGAGGGTGAAGCCGGGGAGCTGTTTTTT. It encodes CASSPSEGEAGELFF.

A word on this clone: The junction differs from germline at one of its ends, possibly a read error. This chain uses TRBV27 with TRBJ1-4, with D unclear. Germline V gene sequence: CDR1 MNHEY, CDR2 SMNVEV (reference sequence). The CDR3 length is 14 residues. CDR3: CASSLRPFIEKLLF. CDR3 bases: TGTGCCAGCAGTTTACGGCCCTTCATAGAAAAACTGCTTTTT.

V usage is TRBV10-2 and J usage is TRBJ2-7; no definite D call. In germline, CDR1 is WSHSY, CDR2 SAAADI. The CDR3 has 12 amino acids. V lost 2 bases to trimming and J lost 6 bases, with 8 bases between them. CDR3 nucleotide sequence: TGCGCCAGCAGTGAGGCGTCGGGCGAGCAGTACTTC. It translates to CASSEASGEQYF.

This chain uses TRBV28 with TRBJ2-7, with D unclear. In germline, CDR1 is MDHEN, CDR2 SYDVKM. This CDR3 comprises 12 residues. Trimming took 6 bases from V and 3 from J, leaving 9 bases between them. CDR3 in amino acids: CASRTKGYEQYF. The CDR3 DNA follows: TGTGCCAGCAGGACGAAGGGCTACGAGCAGTACTTC.

This rearrangement joins TRBV18 to TRBJ2-1, with D possibly matching TRBD2 (6 bases). Germline lookup yields CDR1 KGHSH and CDR2 LQKENI. V lost 0 bases, J lost 11 bases, and 14 bases lay in between. This CDR3 contains 14 residues. CDR3 coding DNA: TGTGCCAGCTCACCACCCGCGGGGTTCAGTAAGCAGTTCTTC. This gives the protein CASSPPAGFSKQFF.

This sequence joins TRBV5-1 and TRBJ2-6, with a tentative D call TRBD1 (6 bases). There are 15 residues in the CDR3. Germline loops: CDR1 SGHRS, CDR2 YFSETQ. The V end was cut by 4 bases, the J end by 1 base, with 9 bases between. The CDR3 DNA reads TGCGCCAGCAGCACCACAGGGTCTGGGGCCAACGTCCTGACTTTC. Its translation is CASSTTGSGANVLTF.